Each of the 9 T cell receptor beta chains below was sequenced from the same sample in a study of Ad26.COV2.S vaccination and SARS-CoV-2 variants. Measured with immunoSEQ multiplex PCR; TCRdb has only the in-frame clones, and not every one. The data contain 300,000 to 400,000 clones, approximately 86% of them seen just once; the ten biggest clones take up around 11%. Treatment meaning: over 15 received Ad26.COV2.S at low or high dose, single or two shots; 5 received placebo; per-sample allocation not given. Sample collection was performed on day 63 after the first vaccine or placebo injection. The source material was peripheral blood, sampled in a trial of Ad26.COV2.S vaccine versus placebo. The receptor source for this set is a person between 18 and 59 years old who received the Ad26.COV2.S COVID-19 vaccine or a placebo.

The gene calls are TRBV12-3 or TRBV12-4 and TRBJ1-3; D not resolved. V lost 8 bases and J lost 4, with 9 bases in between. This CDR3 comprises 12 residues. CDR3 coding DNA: TGTGCCAGCTGCCGAGGGGGAAACACCATATATTTT. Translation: CASCRGGNTIYF.

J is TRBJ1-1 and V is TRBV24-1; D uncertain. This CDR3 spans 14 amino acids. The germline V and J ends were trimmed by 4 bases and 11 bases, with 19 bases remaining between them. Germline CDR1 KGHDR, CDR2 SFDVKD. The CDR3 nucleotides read TGTGCCACCAGTGAAACCGCGGACGACGGAGGGGCTTTCTTT. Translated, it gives CATSETADDGGAFF.

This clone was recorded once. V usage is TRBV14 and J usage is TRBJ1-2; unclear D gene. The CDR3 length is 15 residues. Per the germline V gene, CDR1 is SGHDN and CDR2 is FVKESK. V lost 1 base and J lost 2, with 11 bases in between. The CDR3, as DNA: TGTGCCAGCAGCCAAGGCGGTTGGCGAAACTATGGCTACACCTTC. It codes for CASSQGGWRNYGYTF.

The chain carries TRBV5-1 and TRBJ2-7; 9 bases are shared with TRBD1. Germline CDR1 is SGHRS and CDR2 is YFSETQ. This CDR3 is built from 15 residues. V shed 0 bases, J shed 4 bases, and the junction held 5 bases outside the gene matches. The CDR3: CASSLAMTGGYEQYF. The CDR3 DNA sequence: TGCGCCAGCAGCTTGGCCATGACAGGGGGGTACGAGCAGTACTTC.

The CDR3 nucleotides read TGTGCCAGCAGTTACTATGGGGGAGCCTACGAGCAGTACTTC. This encodes CASSYYGGAYEQYF. The chain employs TRBV6-2 or TRBV6-3 and TRBJ2-7; D may correspond to TRBD1 or TRBD2 (5 bases each). The length of the CDR3 is 14 residues. Looked up from germline, CDR1 is MNHEY and CDR2 is SVGEGT. The V end was cut by 1 base, the J end by 2 bases, with 9 bases between.

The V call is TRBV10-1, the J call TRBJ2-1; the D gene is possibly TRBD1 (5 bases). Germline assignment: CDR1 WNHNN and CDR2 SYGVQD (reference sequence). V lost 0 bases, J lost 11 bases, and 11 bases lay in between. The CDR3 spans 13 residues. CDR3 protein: CASSESGQPKQFF. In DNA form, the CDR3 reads TGCGCCAGCAGTGAGTCGGGGCAGCCAAAGCAGTTCTTC.

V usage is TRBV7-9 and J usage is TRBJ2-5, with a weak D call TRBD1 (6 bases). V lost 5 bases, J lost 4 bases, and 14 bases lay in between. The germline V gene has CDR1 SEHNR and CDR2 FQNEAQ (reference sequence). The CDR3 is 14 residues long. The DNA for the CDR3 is TGTGCCAGCAGCCCAGGGGTTACGATAGAGACCCAGTACTTC. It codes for CASSPGVTIETQYF. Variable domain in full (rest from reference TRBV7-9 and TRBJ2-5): DTGVSQNPRHKITKRGQNVTFRCDPISEHNRLYWYRQTLGQGPEFLTYFQNEAQLEKSRLLSDRFSAERPKGSFSTLEIQRTEQGDSAMYLCASSPGVTIETQYFGPGTRLLVL.

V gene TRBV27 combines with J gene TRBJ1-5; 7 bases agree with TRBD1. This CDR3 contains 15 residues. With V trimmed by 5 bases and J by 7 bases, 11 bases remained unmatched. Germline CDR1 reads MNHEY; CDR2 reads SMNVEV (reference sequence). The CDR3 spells CASSLRTGSHQPQHF. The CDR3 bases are TGTGCCAGCAGTCTTCGGACAGGTTCCCACCAGCCCCAGCATTTT.

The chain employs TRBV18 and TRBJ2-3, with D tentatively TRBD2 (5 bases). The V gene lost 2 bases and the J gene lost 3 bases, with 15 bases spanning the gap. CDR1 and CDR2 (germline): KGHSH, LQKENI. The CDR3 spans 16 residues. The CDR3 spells CASSPRRADGTDTQYF. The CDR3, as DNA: TGTGCCAGCTCACCAAGGCGAGCGGATGGAACAGATACGCAGTATTTT.